The source of this T cell receptor (beta chain) is a study of control samples from healthy donors and cancer patients. TCRdb's table, derived via immunoSEQ multiplex PCR, lists solely in-frame clones and lacks some. The sample shows 200,000 to 250,000 clones, about 93% of them seen only once. The length of the CDR3 is 15 residues. The V gene's germline CDR1 is LGHDT and CDR2 YNNKEL (reference sequence). V lost 3 bases to trimming and J lost 5 bases, with 16 bases between them. J is TRBJ1-1 and V is TRBV3-1 (or the pseudogene TRBV3-2); D may be TRBD1 (6 bases). This sequence originates from a man aged 50 to 60 in good health. The specimen sequenced was blood. Here the CDR3 DNA reads TGTGCCAGCAGCCATTCCGGAATAGGGGGAACTGAAGCTTTCTTT. Residues: CASSHSGIGGTEAFF.